This TCR beta chain appears in the sequencing data of a study of cytomegalovirus exposure and HLA in healthy donors (dated 2017 in TCRdb). About the study as a whole: According to an earlier analysis of several hundred of the donors, 200 million or so T cells yielded 90 million to 130 million unique TCR beta sequences and less than 300 Gb of sequence data. About 320 gigabases of sequencing data and around 87 million unique TCR sequences were included in an early release covering roughly 600 HLA-typed donors. Of the roughly 400 genotyped donors, less than 90% were placed in the genetic ancestry cluster associated with self-reported Caucasian donors. The study aimed to test whether cataloging public T cell receptors could reveal signatures of past pathogen exposure. The T cell repertoires of around 730 subjects were profiled by immunosequencing and related to cytomegalovirus serostatus. Besides the first cohort of around 670 subjects, a separate validation cohort made up of roughly 120 different subjects was used. The study combined high-throughput TCR immunosequencing, statistical association of individual TCRs with disease status, and machine learning to predict cytomegalovirus infection status. In a later analysis, previously published TCR beta repertoires from about 670 donors were re-analyzed and high-resolution HLA genotyping was added so that TCR occurrence patterns could be studied. Rather than drawing on any new phenotypic data, the later analysis identified candidate immune exposures from TCR beta sequences and the way those sequences occurred across donors. In an earlier analysis of roughly 580 of the donors, high-throughput TCR beta sequencing was used to judge whether each TCR beta V gene segment behaved as functional or pseudogenic. Alongside the repertoire data, information on donor age, sex, ethnicity and CMV serostatus was compiled. In a later genetic analysis, genome-wide SNP genotypes for about three fifths of the roughly 670 donors were used, and that subset was treated as a discovery cohort. All discovery cohort repertoires had been generated using a single sequencing platform. Class I and class II HLA loci were covered by the typing at four-digit resolution. The number of donors typed differed by locus, with about 629-630 for A, B, C, DRB1 and DQB1, about 500 for DQA1, under 610 for DPA1, and around 460 for DPB1. A handful of DR-DQ haplotypes were handled as single units for association and clustering because linkage in the cohort was strong. Among 398 genotyped donors of the cohort, an average of approximately 200,000 unique TCR beta nucleotide sequences was sequenced per donor, of which about 18% were non-productive. Study-level results and caveats: Three of the identified cytomegalovirus-associated TCR beta chains were confirmed in vitro to be specific for cytomegalovirus antigens. Because HLA typing was unavailable for some donors at each locus, only the typed subset was used in association tests. Because counts were too low, roughly 18 rarely observed V segments, including chromosome 9 orphons, were left out of the earlier analysis of roughly 600 of the donors. In a later analysis, several top co-occurrence clusters were reported to appear linked to parvovirus B19, influenza, CMV and Epstein-Barr virus. A later analysis found that most CMV-associated TCR beta chains appeared HLA-restricted, with HLA associations seemingly driven largely by CMV exposure. An earlier analysis of 450 to 750 of the donors showed that most TCR beta V segments appeared in productive rearrangements either about 87% or about 30% of the time, which broadly matched IMGT annotations. A cluster of highly shared sequence variants was judged likely to be a technical artifact of the sequencing pipeline. A later analysis found that TCR association rates varied across HLA loci, with DRB1 alleles showing the most associated TCRs and HLA-C alleles the fewest. A further reported finding was that TCR beta sequences accurately predicted the HLA-A and HLA-B alleles for most subjects in the first cohort. The classifier was reported to diagnose cytomegalovirus status with high specificity and sensitivity in both the original and validation cohorts. Assigning TCR associations to individual alleles was difficult when HLA alleles, especially DR and DQ, strongly co-occurred. This cohort had only TCR beta chains sequenced, and the lack of alpha or paired-chain data limited which features could be detected. The study listed 150 to 200 TCR beta chains as associated with cytomegalovirus. Linkage disequilibrium might explain the correlated functional status among segregating V segments, but an unknown experimental factor could not be excluded. The presence/absence analyses assumed that sequencing depth was roughly uniform across donors, and that assumption may not be true. Specific HLA alleles were associated with 15,000 to 20,000 TCR beta sequences at a false discovery rate of 0.05 in a later analysis. According to the authors, the approach could potentially be generalized to other disease states and immunological phenotypes. V-gene and J-gene trimming of TCR beta chains was associated with a missense DCLRE1C variant in a later genetic analysis, and the association was replicated in an independent cohort. CMV serostatus was the only immune exposure information available for the cohort. Because the 87-base-pair reads could not distinguish some IMGT-functional V segments, including TRBV6-2 and TRBV6-3, those segments were excluded. While some public TCRs were present in many individuals, most TCR sequences turned up only very rarely across donors. In a later analysis, HLA-associated TCR beta chains showed more clonal expansion and lower generation probabilities than non-associated chains that were equally common. A later genetic analysis reported fewer N-insertions in productive TCRs among donors in an Asian-associated ancestry cluster than the approximately 700-donor mean.

The library was produced with the immunoSEQ multiplex PCR assay. For the multiplex PCR, a mixture combining 60 forward primers for TCR Vbeta segments and 13 reverse primers for TCR Jbeta segments was used. The CDR3 region of rearranged TCR beta genes was amplified from genomic DNA with a multiplex PCR assay. On the Illumina HiSeq System, the amplified TCR beta libraries were sequenced as 87-base-pair reads. Per the original workflow: A later analysis counted approximately 84 million unique TCR beta chains across the 666 repertoires, and around 9.9 million of these chains were shared by at least two donors. Raw reads were error-corrected and collapsed into unique sequences with a nearest-neighbor algorithm that merged closely related sequences to remove PCR and sequencing errors. Alignment of CDR3 sequences to IMGT reference sequences was used to assign V, D and J gene segments. For a sequence to be retained, at least a six-nucleotide match to both a V gene segment and a J gene segment was required. A rearrangement was called productive if the CDR3 had no stop codons and remained in frame with V and J, and every other rearrangement was called non-productive. Following IMGT convention, CDR3 was defined as the stretch from the second conserved V-encoded cysteine up to the conserved J-encoded phenylalanine. The earlier analysis of about 570 of the donors excluded any sequence lacking an unambiguous match to a single V gene segment. An earlier analysis of some 610 of the donors called V segments functional above 56.7% productive rearrangements and segregating when the between-donor standard deviation exceeded 5%. A statistical classification framework was built for diagnosing cytomegalovirus status from the catalog of TCR beta chain sequences. A later analysis assigned V and J genes by comparing TCR nucleotide sequences with IMGT/GENE-DB human TR gene sequences. Using the TCRdist pipeline, a later analysis assigned CDR3 sequences along with most-parsimonious VDJ recombination scenarios. A later analysis defined each TCR beta chain by its CDR3 amino acid sequence plus V-gene family, and excluded reads lacking a unique V-gene family. In a later analysis, approximately 640 highly shared, low-generation-probability nucleotide sequences were removed to address suspected cross-contamination and a sequencing artifact. For each public chain, a later analysis derived a clonal expansion index from normalized ranks of inferred template counts within each repertoire. In a later analysis, generation probabilities were computed using a VDJ recombination model fitted to out-of-frame rearrangements, and the results were checked against IGoR. In a later analysis, hypergeometric tests were used to score TCR-TCR, TCR-HLA and TCR-CMV co-occurrence, with a repertoire-size bias correction applied to TCR pairs. In a later analysis, false discovery rates were estimated by permuting HLA or CMV assignments 20 times. In a later analysis, co-occurring TCRs were grouped using DBSCAN, with TCRdist sequence similarity added in when clustering inside HLA-allele-positive subsets. Co-occurrence clustering excluded repertoires with fewer than 30,000 or more than 120,000 public chains, plus five with anomalous nucleotide sharing. TCRdb stores this immuneACCESS table with in-frame sequences only. Part of the clones is absent; in the studies checked, under half of the shortfall reflects unresolved V genes, and no reason is known for the rest. For V, J and clone size, that table is used; D and trimming come from the DNA. This sample holds 100,000 to 150,000 clones; approximately 77% were observed only once. Approximately 0.94% of the sample belongs to the ten largest clones.

Of note for this clone: It lacks a known antigen. No clone much larger than this one lies a single base away; base qualities are absent.

The cohort was made up of several hundred healthy bone marrow donors. At the time of sampling, every cohort member was nominally healthy, though immune exposures that went unrecorded were likely present. The donor was CMV seronegative and was included in the group of several hundred seronegative cohort members. Every donor gave a peripheral blood sample, and the peripheral blood mononuclear cells from that sample were used for TCR beta sequencing. The Qiagen DNeasy Blood Extraction Kit was used to extract genomic DNA from the blood cell samples. The CDR3 sequence holds 13 residues, the cysteine and phenylalanine included. The kept DNA is CDR3 alone, 39 bases in frame from the first base.

This sequence was found in a woman in her sixties or seventies in good health and CMV-seronegative. This receptor chain uses TRBV21-1 and TRBJ1-1; the tabulated D call, TRBD1, remains unverified against the DNA. TRBV21-1 is assigned pseudogene status. Sequencing used PBMCs. The CDR3: CASTTGVKAEAFF. The DNA sequence is given as TGTGCCAGTACGACAGGGGTCAAGGCTGAAGCTTTCTTT.